The TCR beta chain described here comes from a study of blood T cell repertoires in COVID-19. About the study: The United States, Italy and Spain supplied acute and convalescent COVID-19 samples. PBMCs, B-cell-depleted T cells, or T cells provided the cDNA or gDNA that made up the material.

This CDR3 region has 14 residues. Germline CDR1 reads LNHNV; CDR2 reads YYDKDF (reference sequence). V lost 0 bases, J lost 3 bases, and 8 bases lay in between. Followed over time, Seattle patients had been enrolled while infection was active. In the original workflow: How many nucleated cells were present was estimated from reference gene primer amplification. Generated by immunoSEQ multiplex PCR, the TCRdb table keeps only in-frame clones and is missing some. That table supplies the V and J calls and clone size; D and trimming were determined from the DNA. The sample holds around 270,000 clones, 80% to 85% seen once.

Sequenced input: peripheral blood. The chain employs TRBV15 and TRBJ1-2; D not resolved. This TCR was recovered from a person aged 65 to 85 with COVID-19, enrolled during active disease. CDR3 coding DNA: TGTGCCACCAGCAGAGACCGTACAGACTATGGCTACACCTTC. It codes for CATSRDRTDYGYTF.